This entry concerns a single T cell receptor (beta chain). The clone's antigen remains unknown. The record has no base qualities; no much larger clone is one base away. The immunoSEQ Assay, a bias-controlled multiplex PCR, was used to amplify TCRbeta CDR3 regions from genomic DNA. Under the source paper's analysis protocol: The number of nucleated cells in each sample was estimated by amplification of reference gene primers within the assay. To quantify the absolute abundance of each unique TCRbeta CDR3 rearrangement, sequence reads were collapsed and filtered. For each sample, productive Simpson clonality was calculated as the square root of Simpson's diversity index over productive rearrangements. Entries here come from immuneACCESS through TCRdb and include only in-frame sequences with V and J called. Some clones fail to appear in such tables; in the studies checked, an unresolved V gene covers under half of the shortfall, and the cause of the remainder is unknown. Clonal size and the V and J genes are those of that table, whereas D and trimming came from the DNA. Counted in this sample were about 210,000 clones; about 91% of them appeared once. Of the sample, 0.95% to 1.5% is held by the ten largest clones.

The record originates from a study of blood T cell repertoires in COVID-19 (TCRdb year 2020). The study in broad terms: Collaborator samples came from the United States, Italy and Spain and covered acute and convalescent phases of COVID-19. HLA class I and class II types, where available, came from metadata supplied by the sample provider rather than from assay-based typing. The prospective study material was composed of cDNA or gDNA derived from T cells, B-cell-depleted T cells, or PBMCs. Sample metadata almost always included a de-identified subject ID, COVID-19 status, age in years and sex. The samples were drawn from two sources: the first 160 participants of the ongoing ImmuneRACE study, and fewer than 1,500 subjects contributed by 6 global collaborators. The dataset comprised deeply sampled blood TCRbeta repertoires from subjects exposed to, actively infected with, or recovered from COVID-19. The repertoires were released in a freely available public database intended as a resource for research on the immune response to SARS-CoV-2. Findings and caveats that apply to the study as a whole: How much clinical and demographic metadata was included differed by source and by participant, and the metadata was provided uncurated.

V has 2 bases trimmed and J has 6 bases trimmed; junction bases matching no gene number 4. The germline V gene yields WSHSY for CDR1 and SAAADI for CDR2. From the cysteine through the phenylalanine, the CDR3 covers 14 amino acids. The retained sequence is limited to the CDR3, 42 bases, with the frame set at the first base. Collaborating institutions collected whole blood in K2EDTA tubes following their own protocols. Collaborator samples were shipped for TCRbeta analysis as frozen whole blood, isolated PBMCs, or DNA extracted from either sample type. The sample was peripheral blood. The chain is assembled from TRBV10-2 and TRBJ1-2, and 9 junctional nucleotides match TRBD1. The origin of this receptor is a man aged 25-45 years with acute or convalescent COVID-19. The DNA reads TGCGCCAGCAGTGAGACAGGGGGCGCGAATGGCTACACCTTC. It translates as CASSETGGANGYTF.